Shown below are 8 T cell receptor beta chains from a single sample sequenced in a study of cytomegalovirus exposure and HLA in healthy donors. Primers included in the PCR were 60 Vbeta and 13 Jbeta primers. Assay used: immunoSEQ multiplex PCR; TCRdb lists only in-frame clones, some missing. The sample lists about 150,000 clones, about 84% occurring once. Sequencing was carried out using PBMCs. The receptors were sampled from a middle-aged woman in good health and CMV-seropositive.

The J gene is TRBJ1-4, the V gene TRBV5-1; D remains ambiguous. The V and J ends lost 0 bases and 7 bases respectively, with 10 bases between them. The CDR3 covers 14 residues. Per germline, CDR1 SGHRS and CDR2 YFSETQ. In DNA form, the CDR3 reads TGCGCCAGCAGCTTGGGGGAGACCGGTGAAAAACTGTTTTTT. This translates into CASSLGETGEKLFF.

The rearrangement joins TRBV19 to TRBJ2-7; 9 bases line up with TRBD2. The V gene's germline CDR1 is LNHDA and CDR2 SQIVND (reference sequence). The CDR3 extends over 17 amino acids. The V gene end was trimmed by 5 bases and the J gene end by 3 bases; junction bases not matched to a gene: 14. CDR3 DNA sequence: TGTGCCAGTAGTGAAACTTTGCGGGAGGGCTTCATCTACGAGCAGTACTTC. This sequence encodes CASSETLREGFIYEQYF.

DNA for the CDR3: TGCGCCAGCAGCCCGGGATGGGCTGGCACAGATACGCAGTATTTT. It specifies CASSPGWAGTDTQYF. The chain couples TRBV5-1 to TRBJ2-3, with a tentative D call TRBD2 (5 bases). Germline CDR1 reads SGHRS; CDR2 reads YFSETQ. Trimming took 4 bases from V and 1 from J, leaving 13 bases between them. This CDR3 is 15 amino acids long.

The chain combines TRBV27 with TRBJ2-7; 11 bases map to TRBD2. V gave up 5 bases and J gave up 2 bases; unmatched junction bases: 8. The CDR3 is 16 residues long. CDR1 and CDR2 (germline): MNHEY, SMNVEV (reference sequence). In DNA form, the CDR3 reads TGTGCCAGCAGTCGGAGACTAGCGGGAAACCCCTACGAGCAGTACTTC. Residues: CASSRRLAGNPYEQYF.

This clone has only a few counts. This chain connects TRBV6-5 to TRBJ2-1, with D possibly being TRBD2 (6 bases). Germline values: CDR1 MNHEY, CDR2 SVGAGI. The V gene lost 5 bases and the J gene lost 7 bases, with 12 bases spanning the gap. This CDR3 region has 13 residues. Here the CDR3 reads CASSREGRNEQFF. CDR3 DNA: TGTGCCAGCAGTAGGGAAGGGAGGAATGAGCAGTTCTTC.

This chain uses TRBV18 with TRBJ2-5; D unresolved. CDR3 length equals 15 residues. The ends were cut back, 2 bases at V and 5 bases at J, with 15 bases in the middle. CDR1 and CDR2 from the germline V gene are KGHSH and LQKENI. The CDR3 spells CASSPGANQVETQYF. The CDR3 DNA is TGTGCCAGCTCACCAGGAGCAAACCAAGTGGAGACCCAGTACTTC.

The rearrangement uses TRBV25-1 and TRBJ2-7; tentatively, D is TRBD2 (6 bases). Trimming took 8 bases from V and 1 from J, leaving 12 bases between them. CDR1 and CDR2 (germline): MGHDK, SYGVNS. This CDR3 is 13 amino acids long. The CDR3 here is CASGAGLSYEQYF. As DNA, the CDR3 is TGTGCCAGCGGAGCGGGCCTTTCCTACGAGCAGTACTTC.

This chain uses TRBV5-5 with TRBJ2-7; 7 positions agree with TRBD2. From germline, CDR1 is SGHKS and CDR2 YYEKEE (reference sequence). Trimming removed 1 base from V and 5 bases from J; junction bases left unmatched: 15. The CDR3 consists of 17 residues. The CDR3 coding sequence is TGTGCCAGCAGCTTGAGCCCCACGGGAGGCCCTCCCGACGAGCAGTACTTC. Its translation: CASSLSPTGGPPDEQYF.